Listed here are 17 T cell receptor beta chains from one sample, sequenced in a study of graft-versus-host responses after intestinal transplantation (dated by TCRdb to the early 2020s). Per the publication, the time point label means: cells obtained before transplantation from donor or recipient. No antigen has been assigned to these receptors. The library was produced with the immunoSEQ multiplex PCR assay. In TCRdb, the immuneACCESS table is reduced to in-frame sequences with V and J assigned. These tables do not hold every clone; where another copy was compared, an unresolved V gene accounts for under half, and the others remain unexplained. Across this sample there are nearly 110,000 clones, with about 87% seen only once. Clones ranked in the top ten supply around 0.73% of the sample. Sample: unstimulated CD4+ T cells sorted from spleen or lymph node cells, taken before transplant. The receptors were sampled from a human donor who was the organ donor for an intestinal transplant.

The chain recombines TRBV7-9 with TRBJ2-1; the match to TRBD2 covers 10 bases. CDR1 SEHNR and CDR2 FQNEAQ come from the germline V gene (reference sequence). CDR3 length equals 16 residues. The J segment lost 3 bases and the V segment lost 1 base, leaving 3 bases of the junction unmatched. CDR3 amino acids: CASSLVPSGGYNEQFF. The DNA of the CDR3 is TGTGCCAGCAGCTTAGTGCCTAGCGGGGGCTACAATGAGCAGTTCTTC.

The chain is built from TRBV28 and TRBJ2-7, with D perhaps TRBD2 (7 bases). The CDR3 loop spans 14 amino acids. The V gene's germline CDR1 is MDHEN and CDR2 SYDVKM. V lost 4 bases and J 3 bases, leaving 13 bases between the germline ends. The CDR3 DNA sequence: TGTGCCAGCAGTTCGGAGGGGGGGGGCTACGAGCAGTACTTC. It encodes CASSSEGGGYEQYF.

This chain uses TRBV5-4 with TRBJ2-1, with D uncertain. Trimming cost V 2 bases and J 2 bases, with 8 bases left between them. CDR1 is SGHNT, CDR2 YYREEE, per germline (reference sequence). The CDR3 length is 14 residues. This chain's CDR3 is CASSFQETYNEQFF. The CDR3, as DNA: TGTGCCAGCAGCTTCCAGGAGACCTACAATGAGCAGTTCTTC.

V and J are TRBV6-5 and TRBJ2-7, with D unclear. CDR1 is MNHEY, CDR2 SVGAGI, per germline. The CDR3 contains 11 residues. V was shortened by 7 bases and J by 4 bases, with 8 bases between the two germline ends. CDR3 nucleotides: TGTGCCAGCATTCGTGGTTACGAGCAGTACTTC. Protein product: CASIRGYEQYF.

The CDR3 bases are TGTGCCAGCAAAACAACAGGGGGCACTGAAGCTTTCTTT. Its protein product is CASKTTGGTEAFF. The V call is TRBV27, the J call TRBJ1-1; 8 bases line up with TRBD1. The V and J ends lost 7 bases and 4 bases, in that order; junction bases with no gene match: 5. The CDR3 length is 13 residues. The V gene's germline CDR1 is MNHEY and CDR2 SMNVEV (reference sequence).

V and J are TRBV2 and TRBJ1-5; D is undetermined. This CDR3 comprises 13 residues. The V gene's germline CDR1 is SNHLY and CDR2 FYNNEI. V lost 6 bases and J 3 bases, leaving 9 bases between the germline ends. The CDR3 region is CASSSDPNQPQHF. In DNA form, the CDR3 reads TGTGCCAGCAGCTCCGACCCCAATCAGCCCCAGCATTTT.

This clone was observed a handful of times. The CDR3 sequence is CASSSEGRPSGNTIYF. The CDR3 bases are TGTGCCAGCAGCTCCGAGGGCCGCCCTTCTGGAAACACCATATATTTT. V gene TRBV5-4 combines with J gene TRBJ1-3; no reliable D call. V was trimmed by 3 bases and J by 1 base, leaving 14 bases between them. The CDR3 is 16 residues long. Germline CDR1 and CDR2: SGHNT and YYREEE (reference sequence). Full variable domain (missing parts from reference TRBV5-4 and TRBJ1-3): ETGVTQSPTHLIKTRGQQVTLRCSSQSGHNTVSWYQQALGQGPQFIFQYYREEENGRGNFPPRFSGLQFPNYSSELNVNALELDDSALYLCASSSEGRPSGNTIYFGEGSWLTVV.

The rearrangement joins TRBV6-1 to TRBJ2-5, with TRBD1 identical over 12 bases. Germline trimming cut 8 bases from V and 2 bases from J; bases unmatched to any gene: 6. Germline CDR1 reads MNHNS; CDR2 reads SASEGT. The CDR3 loop spans 15 amino acids. In DNA form, the CDR3 reads TGTGCCAGCTGCTGGGACAGGGGGCTTCAAGAGACCCAGTACTTC. This translates into CASCWDRGLQETQYF.

The chain has TRBV11-3 and TRBJ2-3; D could derive from TRBD1 or TRBD2 (5 bases each). The CDR3 has 14 amino acids. Trimming took 2 bases from V and 5 from J, leaving 11 bases between them. From germline, CDR1 is SGHNT and CDR2 YENEEA. The CDR3 nucleotides are TGTGCCAGCAGCTTATCGTCAGGGAGAGATACGCAGTATTTT. This gives the protein CASSLSSGRDTQYF.

V and J are TRBV6-5 and TRBJ2-1; TRBD1 aligns across 7 bases. The V segment lost 7 bases and the J segment 3 bases; nucleotides outside the gene matches: 9. Per the germline V gene, CDR1 is MNHEY and CDR2 is SVGAGI. The CDR3 length is 15 residues. CDR3 sequence reads: CASNEDRSFYNEQFF. The CDR3 DNA follows: TGTGCCAGCAATGAGGACAGGAGCTTCTACAATGAGCAGTTCTTC.

The table lists this clone with a few counts. This CDR3 is also generated by other DNA sequences in the sample. This chain connects TRBV9 to TRBJ2-6; 7 bases agree with TRBD1. Per the germline V gene, CDR1 is SGDLS and CDR2 is YYNGEE. This CDR3 comprises 16 residues. The V gene end was trimmed by 0 bases and the J gene end by 0 bases; junction bases not matched to a gene: 0. CDR3 sequence: CASSVAGGSGANVLTF. DNA of the CDR3: TGTGCCAGCAGCGTAGCAGGGGGCTCTGGGGCCAACGTCCTGACTTTC.

This clone was observed a few times. The chain has TRBV5-5 and TRBJ1-2; D might be TRBD1 (6 bases). The V and J ends lost 4 bases and 4 bases respectively, with 20 bases between them. This CDR3 spans 16 amino acids. Germline CDR1 and CDR2: SGHKS and YYEKEE (reference sequence). The CDR3, as DNA: TGTGCCAGCAGCAGGGGGGGCAGCTCCAGGGGCTATGGCTACACCTTC. Its translation is CASSRGGSSRGYGYTF.

This clone was seen once. The rearrangement uses TRBV7-3 and TRBJ1-4, with a possible D match to TRBD1 (5 bases). The CDR3 runs to 16 residues. The V and J ends lost 1 base and 2 bases respectively, with 11 bases between them. Germline V gene data show CDR1 as SGHTA and CDR2 as FQGTGA. The CDR3 is CASSLKVGTTNEKLFF. The DNA for the CDR3 is TGTGCCAGCAGCTTAAAGGTCGGGACGACTAATGAAAAACTGTTTTTT.

This sequence joins TRBV5-4 and TRBJ2-7; 9 nucleotides align to TRBD1. The CDR3 is 15 residues long. V shed 4 bases, J shed 3 bases, and the junction held 8 bases outside the gene matches. The germline V gene has CDR1 SGHNT and CDR2 YYREEE (reference sequence). CDR3 loop: CASSHSGTGFYEQYF. The CDR3 nucleotides read TGTGCCAGCAGCCATTCCGGGACAGGGTTCTACGAGCAGTACTTC.

The CDR3 region is CASSPGTSGRAGELFF. In DNA form, the CDR3 reads TGTGCCAGCAGCCCCGGGACTAGCGGGAGAGCCGGGGAGCTGTTTTTT. The chain employs TRBV5-4 and TRBJ2-2; TRBD2 matches at 14 bases. V shed 4 bases and J 6 bases; nucleotides not matched to a gene: 5. Germline lookup yields CDR1 SGHNT and CDR2 YYREEE (reference sequence). The CDR3 contains 16 residues.

This sequence joins TRBV2 and TRBJ2-3; D remains unclear. The germline gives CDR1 SNHLY, CDR2 FYNNEI. Between the trimmed V and J ends, which lost 6 bases and 3 bases, there was a span of 4 bases. The CDR3 runs 11 residues. CDR3 residues: CASRITDTQYF. In nucleotides, the CDR3 is TGTGCCAGCAGGATAACAGATACGCAGTATTTT.

Points on this clone: Other DNA sequences in this specimen translate into the identical CDR3. The rearrangement links TRBV2 to TRBJ2-7; D unclear. The germline V gene encodes CDR1 SNHLY and CDR2 FYNNEI. Trimming shortened V by 4 bases and J by 4 bases, and 2 bases separated the two germline ends. This CDR3 is built from 10 residues. The CDR3: CASSVYEQYF. CDR3 bases: TGTGCCAGCAGTGTTTACGAGCAGTACTTC.